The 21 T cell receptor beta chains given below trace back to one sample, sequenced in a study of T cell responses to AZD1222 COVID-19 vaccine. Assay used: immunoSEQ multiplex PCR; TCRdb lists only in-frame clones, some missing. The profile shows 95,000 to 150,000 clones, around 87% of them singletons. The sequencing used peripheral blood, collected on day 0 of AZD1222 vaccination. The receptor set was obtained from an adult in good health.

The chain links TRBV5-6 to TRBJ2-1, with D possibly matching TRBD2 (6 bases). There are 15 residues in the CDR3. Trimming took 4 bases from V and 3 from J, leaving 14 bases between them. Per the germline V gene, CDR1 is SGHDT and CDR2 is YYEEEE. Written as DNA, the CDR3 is TGTGCCAGCAGCCGCGGGACGGCACTCTACAATGAGCAGTTCTTC. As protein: CASSRGTALYNEQFF. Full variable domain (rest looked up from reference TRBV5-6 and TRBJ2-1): DAGVTQSPTHLIKTRGQQVTLRCSPKSGHDTVSWYQQALGQGPQFIFQYYEEEERQRGNFPDRFSGHQFPNYSSELNVNALLLGDSALYLCASSRGTALYNEQFFGPGTRLTVL.

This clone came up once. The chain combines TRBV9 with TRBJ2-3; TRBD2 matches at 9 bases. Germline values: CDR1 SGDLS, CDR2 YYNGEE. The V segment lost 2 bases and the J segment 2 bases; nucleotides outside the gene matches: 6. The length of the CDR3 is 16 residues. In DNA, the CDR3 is TGTGCCAGCAGCGTCGCGGGGGGGCCACTCACAGATACGCAGTATTTT. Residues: CASSVAGGPLTDTQYF.

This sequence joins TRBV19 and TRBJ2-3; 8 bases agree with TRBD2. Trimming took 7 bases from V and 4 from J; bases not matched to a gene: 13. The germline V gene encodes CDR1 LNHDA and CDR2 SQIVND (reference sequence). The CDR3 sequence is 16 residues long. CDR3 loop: CASTDHGGVTADTQYF. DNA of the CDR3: TGTGCCAGTACCGACCACGGGGGGGTTACTGCAGATACGCAGTATTTT.

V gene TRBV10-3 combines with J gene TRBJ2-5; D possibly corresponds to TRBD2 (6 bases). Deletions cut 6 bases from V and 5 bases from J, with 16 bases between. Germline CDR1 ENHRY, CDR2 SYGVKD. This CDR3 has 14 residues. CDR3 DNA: TGTGCCATCAGGCCGGGACTCGCCTCGGAGACCCAGTACTTC. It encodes CAIRPGLASETQYF.

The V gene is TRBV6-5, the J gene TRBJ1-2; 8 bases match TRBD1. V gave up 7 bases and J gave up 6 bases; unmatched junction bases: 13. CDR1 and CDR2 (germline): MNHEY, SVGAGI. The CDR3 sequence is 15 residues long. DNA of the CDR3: TGTGCCAGCAAGTACGGCGACAGGGGAGAAGATGGCTACACCTTC. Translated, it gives CASKYGDRGEDGYTF.

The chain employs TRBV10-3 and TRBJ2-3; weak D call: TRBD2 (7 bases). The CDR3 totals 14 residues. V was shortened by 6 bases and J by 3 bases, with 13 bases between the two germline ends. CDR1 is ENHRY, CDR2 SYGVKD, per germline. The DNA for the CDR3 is TGTGCCATCAGCCCCGGGGGGCCTACAGATACGCAGTATTTT. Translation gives CAISPGGPTDTQYF.

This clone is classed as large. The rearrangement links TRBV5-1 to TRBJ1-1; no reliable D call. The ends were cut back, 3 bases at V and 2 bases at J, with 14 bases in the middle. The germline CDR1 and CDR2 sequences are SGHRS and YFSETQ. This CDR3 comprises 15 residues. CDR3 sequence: CASSWGSYTNTEAFF. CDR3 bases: TGCGCCAGCAGCTGGGGAAGTTACACAAACACTGAAGCTTTCTTT.

CDR3 sequence: CASSSPESGANVLTF. CDR3 bases: TGTGCCAGCAGCTCTCCAGAGTCTGGGGCCAACGTCCTGACTTTC. This sequence joins TRBV11-2 and TRBJ2-6; D is unresolved. V was pared by 4 bases and J by 1 base, with 8 bases between. CDR1 and CDR2 from the germline V gene are SGHAT and FQNNGV. CDR3 length: 15 amino acids.

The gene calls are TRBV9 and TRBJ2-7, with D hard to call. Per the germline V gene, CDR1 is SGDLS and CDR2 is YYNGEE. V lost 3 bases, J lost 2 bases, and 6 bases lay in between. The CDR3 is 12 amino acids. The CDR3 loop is CASSGLAYEQYF. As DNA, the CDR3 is TGTGCCAGCAGCGGGCTCGCCTACGAGCAGTACTTC.

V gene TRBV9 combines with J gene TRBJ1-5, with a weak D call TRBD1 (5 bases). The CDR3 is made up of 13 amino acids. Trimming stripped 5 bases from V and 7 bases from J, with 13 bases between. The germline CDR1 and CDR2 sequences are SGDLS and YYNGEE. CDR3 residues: CASSRDESQPQHF. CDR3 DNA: TGTGCCAGCAGTAGGGACGAAAGCCAGCCCCAGCATTTT.

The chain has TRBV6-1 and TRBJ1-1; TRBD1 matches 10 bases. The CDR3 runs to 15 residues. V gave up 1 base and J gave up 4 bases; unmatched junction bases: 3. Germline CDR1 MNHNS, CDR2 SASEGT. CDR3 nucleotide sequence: TGTGCCAGCAGTGAAGAGGGACAGGGGTTCACTGAAGCTTTCTTT. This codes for CASSEEGQGFTEAFF.

Here the CDR3 reads CASSLQPPSGNTIYF. In DNA, the CDR3 is TGCGCCAGCAGCTTGCAACCCCCGTCTGGAAACACCATATATTTT. V and J are TRBV5-1 and TRBJ1-3; unclear D gene. V was shortened by 1 base and J by 1 base, with 9 bases between the two germline ends. From germline, CDR1 is SGHRS and CDR2 YFSETQ. CDR3 length: 15 residues. The variable domain in full, completed from reference TRBV5-1 and TRBJ1-3, reads KAGVTQTPRYLIKTRGQQVTLSCSPISGHRSVSWYQQTPGQGLQFLFEYFSETQRNKGNFPGRFSGRQFSNSRSEMNVSTLELGDSALYLCASSLQPPSGNTIYFGEGSWLTVV.

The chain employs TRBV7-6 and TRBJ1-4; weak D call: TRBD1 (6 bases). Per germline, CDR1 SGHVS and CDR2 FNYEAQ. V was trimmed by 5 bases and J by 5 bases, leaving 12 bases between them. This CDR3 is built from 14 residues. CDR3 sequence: CASSRDRLNEKLFF. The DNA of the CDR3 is TGTGCCAGCAGCCGTGACAGGTTAAATGAAAAACTGTTTTTT.

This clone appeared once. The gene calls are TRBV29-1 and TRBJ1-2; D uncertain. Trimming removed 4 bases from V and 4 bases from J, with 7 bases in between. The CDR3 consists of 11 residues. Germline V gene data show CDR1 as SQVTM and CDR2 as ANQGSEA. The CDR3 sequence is CSVVTGYGYTF. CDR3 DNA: TGCAGCGTTGTTACGGGCTATGGCTACACCTTC.

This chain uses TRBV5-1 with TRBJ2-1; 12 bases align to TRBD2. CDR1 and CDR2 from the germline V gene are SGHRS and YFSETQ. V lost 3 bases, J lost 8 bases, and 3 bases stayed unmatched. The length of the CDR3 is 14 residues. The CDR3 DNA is TGCGCCAGCAGCTATCCTAGCGGGGGGGATGAGCAGTTCTTC. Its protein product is CASSYPSGGDEQFF.

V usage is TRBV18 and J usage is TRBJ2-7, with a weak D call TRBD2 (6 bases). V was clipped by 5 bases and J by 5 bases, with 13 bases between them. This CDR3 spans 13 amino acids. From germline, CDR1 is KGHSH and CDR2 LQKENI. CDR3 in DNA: TGTGCCAGCTCATGGAGGGGTTCCCACGAGCAGTACTTC. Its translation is CASSWRGSHEQYF.

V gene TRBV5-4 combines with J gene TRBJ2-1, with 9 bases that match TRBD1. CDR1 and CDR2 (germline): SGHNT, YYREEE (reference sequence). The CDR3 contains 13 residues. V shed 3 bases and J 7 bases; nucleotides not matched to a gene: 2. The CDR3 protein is CASSWTGENEQFF. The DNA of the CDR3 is TGTGCCAGCAGCTGGACAGGGGAGAATGAGCAGTTCTTC. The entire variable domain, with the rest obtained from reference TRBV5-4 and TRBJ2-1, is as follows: ETGVTQSPTHLIKTRGQQVTLRCSSQSGHNTVSWYQQALGQGPQFIFQYYREEENGRGNFPPRFSGLQFPNYSSELNVNALELDDSALYLCASSWTGENEQFFGPGTRLTVL.

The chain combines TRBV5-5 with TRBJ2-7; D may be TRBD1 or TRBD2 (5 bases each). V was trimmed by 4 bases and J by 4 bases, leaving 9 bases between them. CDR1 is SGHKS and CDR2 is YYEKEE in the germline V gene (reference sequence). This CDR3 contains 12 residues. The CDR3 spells CASSGGAYEQYF. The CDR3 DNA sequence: TGTGCCAGCAGCGGGGGAGCTTACGAGCAGTACTTC.

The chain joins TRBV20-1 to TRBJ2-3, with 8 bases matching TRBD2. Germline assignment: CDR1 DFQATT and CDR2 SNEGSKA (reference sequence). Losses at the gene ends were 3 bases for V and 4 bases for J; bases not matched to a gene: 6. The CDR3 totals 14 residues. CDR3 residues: CSASLGGAADTQYF. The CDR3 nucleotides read TGCAGTGCTAGTCTCGGGGGGGCCGCAGATACGCAGTATTTT.

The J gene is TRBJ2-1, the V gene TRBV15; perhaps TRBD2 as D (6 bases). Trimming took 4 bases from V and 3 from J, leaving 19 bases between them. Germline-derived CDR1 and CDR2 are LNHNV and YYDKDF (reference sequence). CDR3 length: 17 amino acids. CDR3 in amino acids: CATSTYGPGELYNEQFF. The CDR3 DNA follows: TGTGCCACCAGCACCTACGGACCGGGGGAGCTCTACAATGAGCAGTTCTTC.

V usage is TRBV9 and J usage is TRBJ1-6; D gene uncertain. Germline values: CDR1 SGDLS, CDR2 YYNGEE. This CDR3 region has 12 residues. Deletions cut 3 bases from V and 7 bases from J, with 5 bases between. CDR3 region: CASSAGNSPLHF. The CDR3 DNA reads TGTGCCAGCAGCGCCGGAAATTCACCCCTCCACTTT.